The next 4 T cell receptor beta chains were all read from a single sample in a study of T cell responses to AZD1222 COVID-19 vaccine. Sequencing was performed with immunoSEQ multiplex PCR; in TCRdb, only in-frame clones are kept and a portion is missing. The table records roughly 120,000 clones, just under 90% of them present only once. The material sequenced was peripheral blood, taken on day 0 of AZD1222 vaccination. The receptor set was obtained from an adult in good health.

This clone was seen just once. The rearrangement uses TRBV11-2 and TRBJ2-4; D is unresolved. V lost 5 bases, J lost 1 base, and 9 bases lay in between. This CDR3 is 14 amino acids long. Germline-derived CDR1 and CDR2 are SGHAT and FQNNGV. The CDR3 DNA is TGTGCCAGCAGCCCCAACCAGGCCAAAAACATTCAGTACTTC. This encodes CASSPNQAKNIQYF.

The gene calls are TRBV4-2 and TRBJ2-2; 11 bases match TRBD2. Germline values: CDR1 LGHNA, CDR2 YNFKEQ. This CDR3 has 16 amino acids. The V segment lost 0 bases and the J segment 6 bases; nucleotides outside the gene matches: 3. This CDR3 reads CASSQDIAGGPGELFF. The CDR3, as DNA: TGTGCCAGCAGCCAAGATATAGCGGGAGGGCCCGGGGAGCTGTTTTTT.

The chain links TRBV9 to TRBJ2-5; TRBD1 matches 8 bases. Germline values: CDR1 SGDLS, CDR2 YYNGEE. The CDR3 contains 15 residues. V gave up 0 bases and J gave up 1 base; unmatched junction bases: 2. The CDR3 protein is CASSVAGTGQETQYF. The CDR3 DNA is TGTGCCAGCAGCGTAGCTGGGACAGGCCAAGAGACCCAGTACTTC.

V is TRBV27 and J is TRBJ2-5; 9 bases are shared with TRBD1. Germline V CDR1 and CDR2: MNHEY, SMNVEV (reference sequence). V gave up 5 bases and J gave up 4 bases; unmatched junction bases: 5. The CDR3 is 14 amino acids. DNA for the CDR3: TGTGCCAGCAGTCCACGGACAGGGGTAGAGACCCAGTACTTC. The encoded protein is CASSPRTGVETQYF.